Listed below are T cell receptor beta chains from one sample, sequenced in a study of shared clonotypes between healthy human individuals. Generated by immunoSEQ multiplex PCR, the TCRdb table keeps only in-frame clones and is missing some. The sample carries fewer than 400,000 clones, roughly 70% recorded once. The sequenced material came from memory CD4+ T cells sorted from blood. The receptors were sampled from a man in his thirties or forties in good health. CDR3s leave out the opening cysteine and the closing phenylalanine or tryptophan. Each record gives: V gene, D gene, J gene, CDR3 protein. The D gene is left open where the match is weak.

TRBV5-1	.	TRBJ2-1	ASSLRGARDSRYNEQF
TRBV28	.	TRBJ1-4	ASSRGGTNEKLF
TRBV5-4	TRBD2	TRBJ2-2	ASSPGLNSGRARGTGELF
TRBV6-6	.	TRBJ2-3	ASTAAGVDTQY
TRBV9	.	TRBJ1-2	ASSVDMSGIDGYT
TRBV10-1	.	TRBJ2-1	ASSGPGAYNEQF
TRBV5-1	.	TRBJ2-3	ASSLYGLRTDTQY
TRBV5-8	TRBD1	TRBJ2-1	ASRPNWGQGGNEQF
TRBV7-2	.	TRBJ2-2	ASSLVRGKGGELF
TRBV7-8	.	TRBJ1-2	ASSLHDTANYGYT
TRBV6-5	.	TRBJ2-1	ASSEGYHEQF
TRBV6-1	.	TRBJ2-7	ASSEPFEQY
TRBV9	TRBD2	TRBJ2-5	ASSVAGGTQY
TRBV2	TRBD2	TRBJ2-2	ASSEVVAGVRGTGELF
TRBV29-1	TRBD1	TRBJ2-3	SVEAGGVQDTQY
TRBV10-1	.	TRBJ2-3	ASSESKGRTDTQY
TRBV28	TRBD1	TRBJ2-2	AITGGLDGELF
TRBV5-1	.	TRBJ2-1	ASSLGDNNEQF
TRBV10-2	.	TRBJ1-1	ASSPGNLNTEAF
TRBV7-9	.	TRBJ2-7	ASSLGSKIREQY
TRBV7-9	.	TRBJ2-7	ASSLASGQGYEQY
TRBV7-2	.	TRBJ2-1	ASSLVRAGEQF
TRBV7-9	.	TRBJ2-3	ASTATGSSSDTQY
TRBV2	.	TRBJ2-5	ASSEHSETQY
TRBV7-8	TRBD1	TRBJ2-5	ASSRGQGGGETQY
TRBV29-1	.	TRBJ1-1	SVEEGAAF
TRBV28	.	TRBJ2-6	ASKPTRSGANVLT
TRBV7-8	.	TRBJ2-7	ASRPTPAGYEQY
TRBV5-1	.	TRBJ1-1	ASSLEYTLNTEAF